This passage covers 8 T cell receptor beta chains from one sample sequenced in a study of T cell responses to AZD1222 COVID-19 vaccine. Sequencing was performed with immunoSEQ multiplex PCR; in TCRdb, only in-frame clones are kept and a portion is missing. This sample carries about 60,000 clones, 75% to 95% of them seen once, and the ten largest clones take approximately 6.3%. The sequences come from peripheral blood, collected 28 days after the second dose of the MenACWY control vaccine. The receptors derive from an adult who received the MenACWY meningococcal vaccine as a control.

The chain uses TRBV15 and TRBJ1-1; 11 positions agree with TRBD1. The V and J ends lost 5 bases and 4 bases, in that order; junction bases with no gene match: 3. The CDR3 spans 14 residues. Germline V lookup: CDR1 LNHNV, CDR2 YYDKDF (reference sequence). The CDR3 sequence is CATSVDRGPTEAFF. CDR3 DNA sequence: TGTGCCACCAGCGTGGACAGGGGGCCCACTGAAGCTTTCTTT.

V and J are TRBV9 and TRBJ2-5; no definite D call. This CDR3 spans 15 amino acids. Between the trimmed V and J ends, which lost 3 bases and 4 bases, there was a span of 16 bases. Germline CDR1 and CDR2: SGDLS and YYNGEE. DNA of the CDR3: TGTGCCAGCAGCGCCCAGGCCCTGACGGCAGAGACCCAGTACTTC. This gives the protein CASSAQALTAETQYF.

The rearrangement uses TRBV5-1 and TRBJ2-2, with 8 bases lining up with TRBD1. The CDR3 is made up of 17 amino acids. V lost 3 bases and J lost 5; bases outside the gene matches: 12. The V gene's germline CDR1 is SGHRS and CDR2 YFSETQ. CDR3 sequence: CASSSLRGQGATGELFF. CDR3 nucleotide sequence: TGCGCCAGCAGCTCCCTCCGGGGGCAGGGGGCGACCGGGGAGCTGTTTTTT. Drawing the rest from reference TRBV5-1 and TRBJ2-2, the complete variable domain is KAGVTQTPRYLIKTRGQQVTLSCSPISGHRSVSWYQQTPGQGLQFLFEYFSETQRNKGNFPGRFSGRQFSNSRSEMNVSTLELGDSALYLCASSSLRGQGATGELFFGEGSRLTVL.

V is TRBV20-1 and J is TRBJ1-1; D may be TRBD1 (5 bases). V dropped 0 bases and J dropped 11 bases, with 10 bases sitting between them. The CDR3 loop spans 11 amino acids. CDR1 and CDR2 (germline): DFQATT, SNEGSKA (reference sequence). The CDR3 here is CSARDGALAFF. In DNA, the CDR3 is TGCAGTGCTAGAGACGGGGCGCTGGCTTTCTTT.

This clone is a singleton in its sample. In DNA, the CDR3 is TGCGCCAGCAGACGAACCGGGACAGGGAAGGCGAACACTGAAGCTTTCTTT. It codes for CASRRTGTGKANTEAFF. This chain connects TRBV5-1 to TRBJ1-1; TRBD1 agrees at 9 bases. The V gene's germline CDR1 is SGHRS and CDR2 YFSETQ. With 5 bases clipped from V and 1 base from J, the junction kept 12 bases outside the gene matches. The CDR3 is made up of 17 amino acids.

The CDR3: CASSQGEIEQYF. DNA of the CDR3: TGTGCCAGCAGCCAAGGGGAGATCGAGCAGTACTTC. This rearrangement joins TRBV3-1 (or the pseudogene TRBV3-2) to TRBJ2-7; D may be TRBD2 (5 bases). V was trimmed by 1 base and J by 6 bases, leaving 7 bases between them. The CDR3 consists of 12 residues. Germline V lookup: CDR1 LGHDT, CDR2 YNNKEL (reference sequence).

The rearrangement links TRBV5-4 to TRBJ1-6; D not resolved. The CDR3 sequence is 12 residues long. Trimming shortened V by 2 bases and J by 9 bases, and 6 bases separated the two germline ends. The germline gives CDR1 SGHNT, CDR2 YYREEE (reference sequence). CDR3 nucleotide sequence: TGTGCCAGCAGCTTTGGGGTTTCACCCCTCCACTTT. Its translation: CASSFGVSPLHF. The entire variable domain, with the rest obtained from reference TRBV5-4 and TRBJ1-6, is as follows: ETGVTQSPTHLIKTRGQQVTLRCSSQSGHNTVSWYQQALGQGPQFIFQYYREEENGRGNFPPRFSGLQFPNYSSELNVNALELDDSALYLCASSFGVSPLHFGNGTRLTVT.

The rearrangement uses TRBV10-2 and TRBJ2-7; 9 bases agree with TRBD2. The CDR3 runs to 13 residues. The trim removed 8 bases at V and 4 bases at J, leaving 6 bases unmatched. Germline CDR1 WSHSY, CDR2 SAAADI. The CDR3 DNA sequence: TGCGCCAGCGCCGGTGGACTAGCGTACGAGCAGTACTTC. Translating gives CASAGGLAYEQYF.